These T cell receptor beta chains were read from a single sample in a study of identical twins. TCRdb used MiXCR to reprocess the 5' RACE reads, holding one entry per CDR3 protein. The sample consists of roughly 720,000 distinct CDR3 sequences, about 20% of them appearing once. This sample also belongs to another study, concerning T cells expressing NK-cell markers.

The specimen was PBMCs. The receptors originated from a young woman in good health. CDR3s include the opening cysteine and the closing phenylalanine or tryptophan. A D gene is named only where the DNA matches it firmly. Expanded clones get a size class; other rows say once, few or many, or leave the size out.

V gene: TRBV5-1
J gene: TRBJ2-1
D gene: .
clone size: many
CDR3 protein: CASSLEGRNEQFF
CDR3 DNA: TGCGCCAGCAGCTTGGAGGGGCGGAATGAGCAGTTCTTC

V gene: TRBV5-6
J gene: TRBJ1-6
D gene: .
clone size: .
CDR3 protein: CASSFVGSPLHF
CDR3 DNA: TGTGCCAGCAGCTTTGTCGGCTCACCCCTCCACTTT

V gene: TRBV7-7
J gene: TRBJ2-1
D gene: .
clone size: .
CDR3 protein: CASSTGLGMGEQFF
CDR3 DNA: TGTGCCAGCAGCACGGGACTGGGAATGGGTGAGCAGTTCTTC

V gene: TRBV7-9
J gene: TRBJ2-3
D gene: .
clone size: once
CDR3 protein: CASSPPEADTQYF
CDR3 DNA: TGTGCCAGCAGCCCCCCAGAGGCAGATACGCAGTATTTT

V gene: TRBV3-1
J gene: TRBJ2-7
D gene: .
clone size: .
CDR3 protein: CASSQEIVRPEQYF
CDR3 DNA: TGTGCCAGCAGCCAAGAAATAGTAAGGCCCGAGCAGTACTTC

V gene: TRBV30
J gene: TRBJ2-3
D gene: .
clone size: .
CDR3 protein: CAWMRDQGITDTQYF
CDR3 DNA: TGTGCCTGGATGAGGGATCAGGGTATCACAGATACGCAGTATTTT

V gene: TRBV7-9
J gene: TRBJ1-1
D gene: .
clone size: .
CDR3 protein: CASSWEKQAFF
CDR3 DNA: TGTGCCAGCAGCTGGGAGAAACAAGCTTTCTTT

V gene: TRBV7-2
J gene: TRBJ2-5
D gene: .
clone size: many
CDR3 protein: CASSRITGQETQYF
CDR3 DNA: TGTGCCAGCAGCCGAATAACAGGGCAAGAGACCCAGTACTTC

V gene: TRBV5-1
J gene: TRBJ1-2
D gene: .
clone size: few
CDR3 protein: CASSLSGRGDYGYTF
CDR3 DNA: TGCGCCAGCAGCTTGAGCGGCAGGGGAGACTATGGCTACACCTTC

V gene: TRBV20-1
J gene: TRBJ2-2
D gene: TRBD2
clone size: few
CDR3 protein: CSVPRSGSLVGELFF
CDR3 DNA: TGCAGTGTCCCACGTAGCGGGAGTTTGGTCGGGGAGCTGTTTTTT

V gene: TRBV30
J gene: TRBJ2-7
D gene: TRBD2
clone size: .
CDR3 protein: CAWSAEEREVSEQYF
CDR3 DNA: TGTGCCTGGAGTGCTGAGGAGCGGGAGGTCTCCGAGCAGTACTTC

V gene: TRBV27
J gene: TRBJ2-5
D gene: .
clone size: .
CDR3 protein: CASSFAGRYQETQYF
CDR3 DNA: TGTGCCAGCAGTTTCGCGGGCCGGTACCAAGAGACCCAGTACTTC

V gene: TRBV12-3/TRBV12-4
J gene: TRBJ2-1
D gene: .
clone size: many
CDR3 protein: CASRWTVSYNEQFF
CDR3 DNA: TGTGCCAGCAGATGGACAGTCTCCTACAATGAGCAGTTCTTC

V gene: TRBV5-1
J gene: TRBJ1-1
D gene: .
clone size: .
CDR3 protein: CASSREGVTEAFF
CDR3 DNA: TGCGCCAGCAGCCGCGAGGGAGTCACTGAAGCTTTCTTT

V gene: TRBV30
J gene: TRBJ2-1
D gene: .
clone size: .
CDR3 protein: CAWMQDTYNEQFF
CDR3 DNA: TGTGCCTGGATGCAGGATACTTACAATGAGCAGTTCTTC

V gene: TRBV3-1
J gene: TRBJ2-7
D gene: TRBD1
clone size: few
CDR3 protein: CASTRGSTYEQYF
CDR3 DNA: TGTGCCAGCACCAGGGGGAGTACCTACGAGCAGTACTTC

V gene: TRBV20-1
J gene: TRBJ1-1
D gene: .
clone size: .
CDR3 protein: CSARVGHLNTEAFF
CDR3 DNA: TGCAGTGCTAGAGTTGGACACCTGAACACTGAAGCTTTCTTT

V gene: TRBV11-1
J gene: TRBJ2-3
D gene: TRBD2
clone size: .
CDR3 protein: CASSPASGGQRVTDTQYF
CDR3 DNA: TGTGCCAGCAGCCCCGCCTCGGGGGGTCAGAGGGTAACAGATACGCAGTATTTT

V gene: TRBV6-2/TRBV6-3
J gene: TRBJ2-7
D gene: .
clone size: .
CDR3 protein: CASSWGGIHEQYF
CDR3 DNA: TGTGCCAGCAGTTGGGGCGGGATCCACGAGCAGTACTTC

V gene: TRBV5-1
J gene: TRBJ2-7
D gene: .
clone size: .
CDR3 protein: CASSSGQTGEQYF
CDR3 DNA: TGCGCCAGCAGCTCAGGACAAACGGGCGAGCAGTACTTC

V gene: TRBV7-2
J gene: TRBJ2-1
D gene: .
clone size: .
CDR3 protein: CASSLGGKGEQFF
CDR3 DNA: TGTGCCAGCAGCTTAGGAGGGAAGGGTGAGCAGTTCTTC

V gene: TRBV21-1
J gene: TRBJ2-7
D gene: .
clone size: few
CDR3 protein: CASSKSARGPYEQYF
CDR3 DNA: TGTGCCAGCAGCAAAAGCGCGAGAGGGCCCTACGAGCAGTACTTC

V gene: TRBV7-2
J gene: TRBJ2-1
D gene: TRBD2
clone size: few
CDR3 protein: CASSLGAQRGNEQFF
CDR3 DNA: TGTGCCAGCAGCTTAGGAGCTCAGCGGGGCAATGAGCAGTTCTTC

V gene: TRBV29-1
J gene: TRBJ2-3
D gene: TRBD2
clone size: .
CDR3 protein: CSVEKLRERGVMDTQYF
CDR3 DNA: TGCAGCGTTGAAAAGTTGCGGGAGCGGGGTGTGATGGATACGCAGTATTTT

V gene: TRBV3-1
J gene: TRBJ1-1
D gene: .
clone size: few
CDR3 protein: CASSQDLAGAFF
CDR3 DNA: TGTGCCAGCAGCCAAGATTTGGCAGGAGCTTTCTTT

V gene: TRBV25-1
J gene: TRBJ2-1
D gene: .
clone size: few
CDR3 protein: CASSEFGGGEQFF
CDR3 DNA: TGTGCCAGCAGTGAATTCGGGGGTGGTGAGCAGTTCTTC

V gene: TRBV11-2
J gene: TRBJ1-1
D gene: .
clone size: few
CDR3 protein: CASSQRNPTF
CDR3 DNA: TGTGCCAGCAGTCAGAGGAACCCCACTTTT

V gene: TRBV6-2/TRBV6-3
J gene: TRBJ2-7
D gene: TRBD2
clone size: few
CDR3 protein: CASSKLSGRVNEQYF
CDR3 DNA: TGTGCCAGCAGCAAACTAAGCGGGAGGGTCAACGAGCAGTACTTC

V gene: TRBV27
J gene: TRBJ1-6
D gene: TRBD1
clone size: .
CDR3 protein: CASRQGQGLPPLHF
CDR3 DNA: TGTGCCAGCAGACAGGGACAGGGGTTGCCACCCCTCCACTTT

V gene: TRBV20-1
J gene: TRBJ2-5
D gene: .
clone size: few
CDR3 protein: CSAKSAGLWTQYF
CDR3 DNA: TGCAGTGCTAAATCGGCAGGCTTGTGGACCCAGTACTTC

V gene: TRBV19
J gene: TRBJ2-7
D gene: .
clone size: .
CDR3 protein: CASSINSLSYEQYF
CDR3 DNA: TGTGCCAGTAGTATTAACAGCCTCTCCTACGAGCAGTACTTC

V gene: TRBV6-1
J gene: TRBJ2-3
D gene: TRBD2
clone size: many
CDR3 protein: CASRETGTSSGHTQYF
CDR3 DNA: TGTGCCAGCAGAGAAACCGGGACTAGCTCGGGGCATACGCAGTATTTT